The 14 T cell receptor beta chains below were found in one sample sequenced in a study of blood T cell repertoires in COVID-19. TCRdb's table, derived via immunoSEQ multiplex PCR, lists solely in-frame clones and lacks some. This table holds more than 350,000 clones, nearly 90% found once. Sequencing was performed on PBMCs or T cells enriched from blood (not recorded which). Every receptor here comes from a woman aged 18-29 years who had been exposed to COVID-19.

V is TRBV7-8 and J is TRBJ2-1; D is possibly TRBD1 (6 bases). The CDR3 sequence is 13 residues long. Germline V lookup: CDR1 SGHVS, CDR2 FQNEAQ. Trimming shortened V by 1 base and J by 9 bases, and 10 bases separated the two germline ends. The CDR3: CASSLVGAGEQFF. CDR3 coding DNA: TGTGCCAGCAGCTTAGTGGGGGCAGGTGAGCAGTTCTTC.

The chain's CDR3 is CASSLVQGAGVTYEQYF. CDR3 nucleotides: TGTGCCAGCAGCTTAGTACAAGGTGCGGGAGTCACCTACGAGCAGTACTTC. This rearrangement joins TRBV7-9 to TRBJ2-7; the match to TRBD2 covers 7 bases. The CDR3 length is 17 residues. Germline CDR1 and CDR2: SEHNR and FQNEAQ (reference sequence). J gave up 2 bases and V 1 base, and 11 bases lay outside the gene matches.

The rearrangement uses TRBV19 and TRBJ1-1; TRBD1 is a possible D gene (6 bases). This CDR3 comprises 15 residues. Germline CDR1 and CDR2: LNHDA and SQIVND (reference sequence). V was shortened by 1 base and J by 6 bases, with 15 bases between the two germline ends. CDR3 bases: TGTGCCAGTAGTATAGGACAGGCGCCGGGTGCTGAAGCTTTCTTT. Its protein is CASSIGQAPGAEAFF.

V usage is TRBV6-1 and J usage is TRBJ1-1, with 7 nucleotides matching TRBD1. Trimming at V came to 3 bases and at J to 4 bases, leaving 5 bases not matched to a gene. The germline V gene has CDR1 MNHNS and CDR2 SASEGT. This CDR3 has 14 residues. In DNA, the CDR3 is TGTGCCAGCAGTGAGGTGACAGGGTCCACTGAAGCTTTCTTT. Translated, it gives CASSEVTGSTEAFF.

The chain has TRBV11-3 and TRBJ2-1, with 7 nucleotides matching TRBD2. The trim removed 1 base at V and 0 bases at J, leaving 3 bases unmatched. The CDR3 totals 16 residues. Germline CDR1 is SGHNT and CDR2 is YENEEA. The CDR3 DNA reads TGTGCCAGCAGCTTAGCCGCGGGGGACTCCTACAATGAGCAGTTCTTC. Protein sequence: CASSLAAGDSYNEQFF.

The table lists this clone with a count of one. The chain has TRBV28 and TRBJ2-2; 10 nucleotides agree with TRBD2. The V and J ends lost 4 bases and 5 bases, in that order; junction bases with no gene match: 10. The CDR3 sequence is 17 residues long. The germline V gene encodes CDR1 MDHEN and CDR2 SYDVKM. CDR3 sequence: CASSSIPGTSETGELFF. The CDR3 DNA is TGTGCCAGCAGTTCGATCCCCGGGACTAGCGAGACCGGGGAGCTGTTTTTT.

The chain couples TRBV9 to TRBJ2-2; the D is unclear. V was clipped by 4 bases and J by 3 bases, with 13 bases between them. CDR1 is SGDLS, CDR2 YYNGEE, per germline. The CDR3 totals 15 residues. Here the CDR3 reads CASSPLPLDTGELFF. In nucleotides, the CDR3 is TGTGCCAGCAGCCCCCTGCCACTGGACACCGGGGAGCTGTTTTTT.

This chain connects TRBV19 to TRBJ1-1; TRBD1 aligns across 8 bases. Germline loops: CDR1 LNHDA, CDR2 SQIVND (reference sequence). V gave up 5 bases and J gave up 6 bases; unmatched junction bases: 8. This CDR3 region has 14 residues. The CDR3 is CASSSDRVASEAFF. CDR3 nucleotides: TGTGCCAGTAGTTCGGACAGGGTCGCCTCTGAAGCTTTCTTT.

The chain couples TRBV10-1 to TRBJ2-3; no definite D call. This CDR3 contains 17 residues. Germline loops: CDR1 WNHNN, CDR2 SYGVQD (reference sequence). V was cut by 0 bases and J by 2 bases, with 15 bases left in between. CDR3 region: CASSESNAAPYTDTQYF. In DNA, the CDR3 is TGCGCCAGCAGTGAGTCGAATGCGGCCCCGTACACAGATACGCAGTATTTT.

The chain recombines TRBV18 with TRBJ2-5, with D possibly matching TRBD2 (5 bases). The CDR3 is 14 amino acids. The V and J ends lost 0 bases and 5 bases respectively, with 10 bases between them. Per the germline V gene, CDR1 is KGHSH and CDR2 is LQKENI. The CDR3 sequence: CASSPPPRGETQYF. CDR3 nucleotides: TGTGCCAGCTCACCACCCCCCCGAGGGGAGACCCAGTACTTC.

The chain joins TRBV6-1 to TRBJ2-1; unclear D gene. The germline gives CDR1 MNHNS, CDR2 SASEGT. The germline V and J ends were trimmed by 1 base and 2 bases, with 6 bases remaining between them. The CDR3 length is 14 residues. DNA for the CDR3: TGTGCCAGCAGTGAAGTCCGGGCCTACAATGAGCAGTTCTTC. This gives the protein CASSEVRAYNEQFF.

The chain recombines TRBV10-3 with TRBJ2-1; 8 bases line up with TRBD2. The V gene's germline CDR1 is ENHRY and CDR2 SYGVKD. Losses at the gene ends were 3 bases for V and 6 bases for J; bases not matched to a gene: 7. The CDR3 has 15 residues. The CDR3 bases are TGTGCCATCAGTGACAAAGCGGGAGCTTCCAATGAGCAGTTCTTC. It translates to CAISDKAGASNEQFF.

The chain links TRBV5-8 to TRBJ1-4, with 8 bases identical to TRBD1. Looked up from germline, CDR1 is SGHTS and CDR2 is YDEGEE. J lost 7 bases, V lost 3 bases, and 5 bases had no gene match. The CDR3 extends over 14 amino acids. The CDR3 DNA sequence: TGTGCCAGCAGCTCCAGGACAGGGTCTGAAAAACTGTTTTTT. Residues: CASSSRTGSEKLFF.

A word on this clone: A junction boundary mismatches the germline segment, possibly from a read error. CDR3 residues: CASSSGGSGNTIYF. The CDR3 nucleotides are TGTGCTAGCAGCTCAGGGGGCTCTGGAAACACCATATATTTT. The chain uses TRBV7-7 and TRBJ1-3, with TRBD1 identical over 7 bases. The CDR3 length is 14 residues. Germline V gives CDR1 SSHAT, CDR2 FNYEAQ (reference sequence). The full variable domain, rest sourced from reference TRBV7-7 and TRBJ1-3, is GAGVSQSPRYKVTKRGQDVTLRCDPISSHATLYWYQQALGQGPEFLTYFNYEAQPDKSGLPSDRFSAERPEGSISTLTIQRTEQRDSAMYRCASSSGGSGNTIYFGEGSWLTVV.